The clone carrying this T cell receptor beta chain was counted at least ten times. Its antigen is unknown. V shed 4 bases and J shed 4 bases, with 5 bases lying between them. The CDR3 covers 12 residues. The source of the sample is a study of breast tumors, draining lymph nodes, adjacent tissues. Points from the study as a whole: Compared with basal-like, luminal-like tumors shared significantly more repertoire with nontumor tissue. The data were judged consistent with most tumor T cells coming from lymph node and expanding in tumor. The lymph node origin of tumor T cells was framed as consistent with a hypothesis, not demonstrated. Tumor TCR diversity was below lymph nodes but above nontumor tissue.

TCRdb re-called the multiplex PCR reads with MiXCR, one entry per CDR3 protein. The table has approximately 150,000 distinct CDR3 sequences, about 34% seen once. The lymph nodes were axillary draining lymph nodes from breast cancer patients. The chain carries TRBV12-3 or TRBV12-4 and TRBJ2-1; D remains unclear. The sequence came from a female donor with breast cancer. Some clones in this sample may be carry-over from other donors' samples. Sequenced input: axillary lymph node tissue. The CDR3 coding sequence is TGTGCCAGCAGTTCCGGGTACAATGAGCAGTTCTTC. Translated, it gives CASSSGYNEQFF.